This T cell receptor beta chain was sequenced in a study of T cells in narcolepsy (dated by TCRdb to 2016 to 2019). About the full investigation: The study enrolled patients with narcolepsy type 1 or type 2 (NT1, NT2) together with healthy control donors. Autoreactive T cells targeting hypocretin neuron self-antigens (hypocretin, TRIB2) were sought in narcolepsy patients, and TCR Vbeta sequencing was used to track clonotypes in blood and CSF. Study-wide conclusions, independent of this receptor: Patients and controls had similar numbers of sequenced blood memory CD4+ clonotypes, with averages of some 40,000 in patients and some 35,000 in controls. Some blood memory CD4+ repertoires from patients and controls contained no sequences matching autoreactive T cell clones. In plots comparing CSF and blood CD4+ T cell clonotypes from the same patient, HCRT-specific and TRIB2-specific autoreactive clonotypes were highlighted. According to the report, autoreactive clonotypes were detected serially in the blood of the same patients and of different patients, but not in healthy controls.

As regards this clone: Its antigen specificity is not known. Per-base quality was not reported, and no clone a single base away is much larger than it.

Memory CD4+ T cells were sorted ex vivo from peripheral blood of narcolepsy patients and healthy controls for TCR Vbeta sequencing. CDR1 MNHNS and CDR2 SASEGT are derived from the germline V gene. Its CDR3 holds 15 amino acids, cysteine through phenylalanine. Only the CDR3 region is kept as DNA, spanning 45 bases read in frame from base 1. The junction carries 15 bases between V and J, which are trimmed by 5 bases and 2 bases respectively. Library preparation was by the immunoSEQ multiplex PCR assay. TCRdb re-hosts the immuneACCESS table, in-frame sequences only. Its copies lack some clones; in the studies checked, an unresolved V gene accounts for under half of them, and the cause for the rest is not known. The sample contains about 21,000 clones, just over 90% of them found a single time. The ten largest clones capture under 1.4% of the sample.

This sequence uses TRBV6-1 and TRBJ1-1, with no D gene named confidently. Sequencing input: CD45RA- memory CD4+ T cells from PBMCs. In the paper's terms, the cell subset or site label means: memory T cells sorted ex vivo from peripheral blood. The source of this sequence is a human donor with narcolepsy. The nucleotide sequence is TGTGCCAGCAGTCCCAAACGCGTGGGAAACACTGAAGCTTTCTTT. This codes for CASSPKRVGNTEAFF.